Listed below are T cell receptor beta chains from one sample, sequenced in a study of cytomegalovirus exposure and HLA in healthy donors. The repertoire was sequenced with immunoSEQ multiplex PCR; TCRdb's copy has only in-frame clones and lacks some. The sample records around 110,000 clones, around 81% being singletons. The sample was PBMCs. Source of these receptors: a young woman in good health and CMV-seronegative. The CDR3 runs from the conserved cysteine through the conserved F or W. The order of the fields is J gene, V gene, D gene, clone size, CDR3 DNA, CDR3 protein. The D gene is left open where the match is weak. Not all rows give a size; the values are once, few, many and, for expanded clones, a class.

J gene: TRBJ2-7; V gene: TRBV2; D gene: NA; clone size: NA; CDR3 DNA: TGTGCCAGCAGGCAGGGCCCCTACGAGCAGTACTTC; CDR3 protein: CASRQGPYEQYF
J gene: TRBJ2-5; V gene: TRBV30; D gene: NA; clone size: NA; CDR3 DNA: TGTGCCTGGAGTTTGAGTCAGAGGGTGAGGGGGGAGACCCAGTACTTC; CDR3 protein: CAWSLSQRVRGETQYF
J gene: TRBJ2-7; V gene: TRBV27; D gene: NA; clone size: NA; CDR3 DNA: TGTGCCAGCACTCGACAGGACTCCTGGGACGAGCAGTACTTC; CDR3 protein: CASTRQDSWDEQYF
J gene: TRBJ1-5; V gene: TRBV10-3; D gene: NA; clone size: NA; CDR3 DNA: TGTGCCACGTCTGGGGGGGGCAATCAGCCCCAGCATTTT; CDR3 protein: CATSGGGNQPQHF
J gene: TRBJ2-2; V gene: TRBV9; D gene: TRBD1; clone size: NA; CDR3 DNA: TGTGCCAGCAGCGGAACAGGGGGCTCGGACACCGGGGAGCTGTTTTTT; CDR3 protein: CASSGTGGSDTGELFF
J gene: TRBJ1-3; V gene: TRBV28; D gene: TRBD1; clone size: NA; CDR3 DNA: TGTGCCAGCAGTTTCTATAAGGGACAGGGGTTGAACACCATATATTTT; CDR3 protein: CASSFYKGQGLNTIYF
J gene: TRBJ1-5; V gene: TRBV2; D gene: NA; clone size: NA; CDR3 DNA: TGTGCCAGCAGCAACGACGCCGGGGGCAATCAGCCCCAGCATTTT; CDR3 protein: CASSNDAGGNQPQHF
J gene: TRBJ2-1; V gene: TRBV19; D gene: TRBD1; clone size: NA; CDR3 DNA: TGTGCCAGTAGATCCCGGGACAGGGTGGATGAGCAGTTCTTC; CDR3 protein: CASRSRDRVDEQFF
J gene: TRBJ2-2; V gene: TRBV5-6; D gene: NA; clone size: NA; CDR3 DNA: TGTGCCAGCAGCTCCGACTACACCGGGGAGCTGTTTTTT; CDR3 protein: CASSSDYTGELFF
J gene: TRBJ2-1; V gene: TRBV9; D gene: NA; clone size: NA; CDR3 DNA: TGTGCCAGCAGTGCCTATCGCGATGAGCAGTTCTTC; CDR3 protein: CASSAYRDEQFF
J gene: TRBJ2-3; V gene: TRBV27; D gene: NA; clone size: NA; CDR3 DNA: TGTGCCAGCAGTCTAAGGGGGCGGGACAGAGATACGCAGTATTTT; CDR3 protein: CASSLRGRDRDTQYF
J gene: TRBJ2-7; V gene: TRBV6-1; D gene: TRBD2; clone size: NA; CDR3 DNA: TGTGCCAGCACAGGACTAGCGGGACACTACGAGCAGTACTTC; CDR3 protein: CASTGLAGHYEQYF
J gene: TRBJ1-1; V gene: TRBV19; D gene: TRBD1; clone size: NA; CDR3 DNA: TGTGCCAGTAGTTTTGTTACCCTAACAGGGGCCAACACTGAAGCTTTCTTT; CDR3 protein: CASSFVTLTGANTEAFF
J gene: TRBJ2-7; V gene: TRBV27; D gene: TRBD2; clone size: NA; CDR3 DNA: TGTGCCAGCAGTTTACGGCTAGCGGGAGGGTCTTACGAGCAGTACTTC; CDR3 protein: CASSLRLAGGSYEQYF
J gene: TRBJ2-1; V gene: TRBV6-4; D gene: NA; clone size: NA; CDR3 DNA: TGTGCCAGCAGTGATGGAGTCCGCAATGAGCAGTTCTTC; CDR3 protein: CASSDGVRNEQFF
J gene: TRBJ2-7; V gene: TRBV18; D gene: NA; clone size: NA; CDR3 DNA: TGTGCCAGCTCACCTTATCAGGACTCCTACGAGCAGTACTTC; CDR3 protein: CASSPYQDSYEQYF
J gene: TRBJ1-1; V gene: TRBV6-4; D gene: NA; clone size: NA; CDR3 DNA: TGTGCCAGCAGGGTGGAGGGCTTAAAAAACACTGAAGCTTTCTTT; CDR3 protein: CASRVEGLKNTEAFF
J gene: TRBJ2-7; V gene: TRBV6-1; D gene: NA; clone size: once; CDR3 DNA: TGTGCCAGCAGTGCCTACGAGCAGTACTTC; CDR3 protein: CASSAYEQYF
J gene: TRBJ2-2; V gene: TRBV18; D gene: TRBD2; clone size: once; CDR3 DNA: TGTGCCAGCTCCGGCGGACTAGCGGGAGTAGGAACCGGGGAGCTGTTTTTT; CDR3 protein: CASSGGLAGVGTGELFF
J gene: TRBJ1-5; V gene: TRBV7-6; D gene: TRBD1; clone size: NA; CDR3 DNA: TGTGCCAGCAGCCTTGGGACAGGCGGAGGTCAGCCCCAGCATTTT; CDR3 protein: CASSLGTGGGQPQHF
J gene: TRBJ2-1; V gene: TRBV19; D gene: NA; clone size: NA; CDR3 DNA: TGTGCCAGTAGTATAGCGGGAGTAGTGTACAATGAGCAGTTCTTC; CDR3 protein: CASSIAGVVYNEQFF
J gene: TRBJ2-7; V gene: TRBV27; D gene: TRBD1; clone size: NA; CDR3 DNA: TGTGCCAGCAGTTCACCCGGGACAGGGCGCGAGCAGTACTTC; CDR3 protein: CASSSPGTGREQYF
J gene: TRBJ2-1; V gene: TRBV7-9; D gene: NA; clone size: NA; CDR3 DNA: TGTTCCAGCAGCTCCCCCGGTGATAGCGGACTGGGGGGATACAATGAGCAGTTCTTC; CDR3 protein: CSSSSPGDSGLGGYNEQFF
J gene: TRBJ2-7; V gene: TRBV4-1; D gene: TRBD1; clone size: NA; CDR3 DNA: TGCGCCAGCAGCCAAGCGGGACAGAGCTCCTACGAGCAGTACTTC; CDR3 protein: CASSQAGQSSYEQYF
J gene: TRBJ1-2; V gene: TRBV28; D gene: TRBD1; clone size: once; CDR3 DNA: TGTGCCAGCAGTATCGGACAGGAATATGGCTACACCTTC; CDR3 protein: CASSIGQEYGYTF
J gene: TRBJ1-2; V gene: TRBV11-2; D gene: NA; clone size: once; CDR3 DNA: TGTGCCAGCAGCCCAGTTCGGGAAGCCAACTATGGCTACACCTTC; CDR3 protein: CASSPVREANYGYTF
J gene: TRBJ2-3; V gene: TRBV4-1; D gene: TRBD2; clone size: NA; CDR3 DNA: TGCGCCAGCAAGACAGAGCGGGGGAGCACAGATACGCAGTATTTT; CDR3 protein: CASKTERGSTDTQYF
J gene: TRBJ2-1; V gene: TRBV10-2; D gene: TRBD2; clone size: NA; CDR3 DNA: TGCGCCAGCAGTCGGACTAGCGGTACCTACAATGAGCAGTTCTTC; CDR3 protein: CASSRTSGTYNEQFF
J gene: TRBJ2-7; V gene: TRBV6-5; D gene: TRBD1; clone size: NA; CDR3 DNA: TGTGCCAGCAGTCCGGGACAGGGCGCCTACGAGCAGTACTTC; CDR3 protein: CASSPGQGAYEQYF
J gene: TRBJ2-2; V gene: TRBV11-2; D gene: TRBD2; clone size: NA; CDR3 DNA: TGTGCCAGCAGCTTCGGACTAGCGGGAGGAACAACCGGGGAGCTGTTTTTT; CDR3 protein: CASSFGLAGGTTGELFF
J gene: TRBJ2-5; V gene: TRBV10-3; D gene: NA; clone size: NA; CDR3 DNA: TGTGCCATCAAAAAGCACGACCAAGAGACCCAGTACTTC; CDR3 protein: CAIKKHDQETQYF
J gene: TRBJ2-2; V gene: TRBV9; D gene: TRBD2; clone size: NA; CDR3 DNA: TGTGCCAGCAGCGTAGGCCTAGCGGGGACCGGGGAGCTGCTTTTT; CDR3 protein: CASSVGLAGTGELLF
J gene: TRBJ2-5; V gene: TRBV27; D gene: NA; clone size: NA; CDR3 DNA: TGTGCCAGCAGTCCGATTGAGCGGGCCCGGGAGACCCAGTACTTC; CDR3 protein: CASSPIERARETQYF
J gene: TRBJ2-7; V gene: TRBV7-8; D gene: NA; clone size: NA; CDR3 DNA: TGTGCCAGCAGCTCGACCGGGGAGCAGTACTTC; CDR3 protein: CASSSTGEQYF
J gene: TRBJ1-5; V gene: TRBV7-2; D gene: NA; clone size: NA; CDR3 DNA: TGTGCCAGCAGCTTGGAGGGATTGAGCAATCAGCCCCAGCATTTT; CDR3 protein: CASSLEGLSNQPQHF
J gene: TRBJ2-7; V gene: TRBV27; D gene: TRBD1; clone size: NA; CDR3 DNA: TGTGCCAGCAGTTTGGACAGGGGGTCTGTCGAGCAGTACTTC; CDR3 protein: CASSLDRGSVEQYF
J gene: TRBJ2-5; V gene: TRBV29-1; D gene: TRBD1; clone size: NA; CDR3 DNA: TGCAGCGTGGGTACGACAGGGGGCCAAGAGACCCAGTACTTC; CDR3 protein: CSVGTTGGQETQYF
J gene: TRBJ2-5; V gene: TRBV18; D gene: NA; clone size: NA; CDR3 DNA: TGTGCCAGCTCACCTCAGGGAGGCATCCAAGAGACCCAGTACTTC; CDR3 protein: CASSPQGGIQETQYF
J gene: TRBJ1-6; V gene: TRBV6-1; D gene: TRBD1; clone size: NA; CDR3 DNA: TGTGCCAGCAGTGCGAGACAGGGGGCAGGGAATTCACCCCTCCACTTT; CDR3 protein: CASSARQGAGNSPLHF
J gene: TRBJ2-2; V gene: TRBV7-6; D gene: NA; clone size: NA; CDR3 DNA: TGTGCCAGCAGCTTAGGACAGGCCAACACCGGGGAGCTGTTTTTT; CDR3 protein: CASSLGQANTGELFF